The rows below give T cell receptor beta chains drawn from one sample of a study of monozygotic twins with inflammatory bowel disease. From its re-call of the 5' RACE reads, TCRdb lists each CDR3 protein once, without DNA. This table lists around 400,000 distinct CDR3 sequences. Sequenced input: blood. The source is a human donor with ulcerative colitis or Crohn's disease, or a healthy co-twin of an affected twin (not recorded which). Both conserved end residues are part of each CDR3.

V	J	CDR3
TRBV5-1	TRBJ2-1	CASSLGPGLATNEQFF
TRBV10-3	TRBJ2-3	CAIRSTASTDTQYF
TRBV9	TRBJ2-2	CASTSGLGTGELFF
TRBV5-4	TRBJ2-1	CASSPGQEYNEQFF
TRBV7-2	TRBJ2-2	CASSWRTSGGTGELFF
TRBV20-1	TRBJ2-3	CSARDGAVGSDTQYF
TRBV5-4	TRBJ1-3	CASSTRDRGSNTIYF
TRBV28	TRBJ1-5	CASSPLGPGKGNQPQHF
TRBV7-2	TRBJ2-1	CASSRDRGTYNEQFF
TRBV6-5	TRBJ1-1	CASSPVAGTEAFF
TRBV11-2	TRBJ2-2	CASRWQYTGELFF
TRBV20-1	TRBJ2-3	CSARALAALTDTQYF
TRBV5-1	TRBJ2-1	CASSPLGTPGDEQFF
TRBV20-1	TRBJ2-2	CSASHGGANTGELFF
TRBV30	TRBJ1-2	CAWSPGTPAIYGYTF
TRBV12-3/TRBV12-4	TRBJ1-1	CASSLAQRMIENTEAFF
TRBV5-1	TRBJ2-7	CASSGGTSGSSYEQYF
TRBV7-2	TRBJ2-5	CASSSGIQTQYF
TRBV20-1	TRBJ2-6	CSATTGLGANVLTF
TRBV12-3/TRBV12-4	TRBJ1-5	CASSRQAAGQPQHF
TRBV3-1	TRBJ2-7	CATWAPGDEQYF
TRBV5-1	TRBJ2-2	CASSLVRTTPTGELFF
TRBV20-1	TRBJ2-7	CSARDGTGGDQYF
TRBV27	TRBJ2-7	CASSLGAGGVYEQYF
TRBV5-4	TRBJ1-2	CASNQMGPVGGYTF
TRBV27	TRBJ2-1	CASRQGGHNNEQFF
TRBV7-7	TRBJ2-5	CASSFTGLGQETQYF
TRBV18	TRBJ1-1	CASSPPSQPAEAFF
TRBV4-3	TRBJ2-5	CASSPGAGETQYF
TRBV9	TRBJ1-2	CASTSTGTGWSGYGYTF
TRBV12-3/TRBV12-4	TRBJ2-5	CASSFTGPQETQYF
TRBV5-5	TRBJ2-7	CASSRPGEAGNEQYF
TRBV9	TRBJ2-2	CASSVEPTTGELFF
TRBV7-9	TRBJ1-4	CASSSARGGALF
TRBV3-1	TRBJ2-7	CASSQDRLSYEQYF
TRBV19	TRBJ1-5	CASSIAGGNQPQHF
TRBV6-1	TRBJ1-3	CASRELPGRTDSGNTIYF
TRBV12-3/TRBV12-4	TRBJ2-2	CASSLYGGIDTGELFF
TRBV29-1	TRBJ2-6	CSVRQGHSGANVLTF
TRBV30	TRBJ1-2	CAWSAGGYGYTF
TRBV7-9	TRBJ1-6	CASSARAGNSPLHF
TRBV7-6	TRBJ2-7	CASLASGSYEQYF
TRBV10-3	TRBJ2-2	CAISATSGSVSNTGELFF
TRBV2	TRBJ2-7	CASSELFSYEQYF
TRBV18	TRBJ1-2	CASSPPAAKLEGYTF
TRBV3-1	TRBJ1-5	CASSQDSTAINQPQHF
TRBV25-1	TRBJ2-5	CASSEWAGRTPETQYF
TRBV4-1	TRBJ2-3	CASSQKLAVVTDTQYF
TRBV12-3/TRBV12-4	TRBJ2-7	CASRKTGQGVREQYF
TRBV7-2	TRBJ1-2	CASSTTAYGYTF
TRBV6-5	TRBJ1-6	CASTAGRSPLHF
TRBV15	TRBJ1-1	CATSRDLGGSREAFF
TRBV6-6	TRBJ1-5	CASSLRPYNQPQHF